These 10 T cell receptor beta chains came from one sample sequenced in a study of post-analysis software for immune sequencing data (dated by TCRdb to the mid-2010s). The library was generated by PCR. The sample was run on an Illumina HiSeq 2500. To reduce PCR and sequencing biases, unique molecular identifiers were built into the TCR beta cDNA libraries. TCRdb reanalyzed the raw reads on its own, using fastp at Q25 for trimming and MiXCR for clone calling, and kept in-frame beta chains. Each CDR3 protein appears once, grouped with its most common genes and DNA. The sample records roughly 410,000 distinct CDR3 sequences, roughly 30% of which are singletons. The ten largest account for roughly 13% of the sample. No cognate antigen is known for these TCRs. Study-wide conclusions, independent of this receptor: Significantly higher frequencies in patients than in controls were found for several TRBV segments, including TRBV5-6, TRBV5-1 and TRBV20-1.

Sequenced: blood. These receptors were obtained from a girl under 18 with multiple sclerosis.

This clonotype was seen a few times. V and J are TRBV12-5 and TRBJ2-7; the match to TRBD2 covers 11 bases. V was pared by 1 base and J by 3 bases, with 5 bases of the junction left unmatched. The CDR3 runs to 16 residues. Germline V gene lookup returns CDR1 LGHNT and CDR2 FRNRAP. The CDR3 nucleotides are TGTGCTAGTGGTTTGGCTGGGACTAGCGGCAACTACGAGCAGTACTTC. Translation: CASGLAGTSGNYEQYF.

The V and J genes are TRBV7-2 and TRBJ1-5, with D perhaps matching TRBD1 (5 bases). Per germline, CDR1 SGHTA and CDR2 FQGNSA. CDR3 length: 12 amino acids. V was trimmed by 5 bases and J by 10 bases, leaving 12 bases between them. Here the CDR3 reads CASSPDRRPQHF. In DNA, the CDR3 is TGTGCCAGCAGCCCCGACAGACGACCCCAGCATTTT.

This clonotype is a singleton in its sample. An end of the junction differs from the germline gene, which may be a read error. J is TRBJ1-2 and V is TRBV12-3 or TRBV12-4, with TRBD1 matching over 9 bases. This CDR3 region has 14 residues. CDR3 sequence: CVSSPGTGKHGYTF. The CDR3 DNA reads TGTGTCAGCAGTCCCGGGACAGGGAAACATGGCTACACCTTC.

This clonotype was counted a few times. This chain links TRBV12-3 or TRBV12-4 with TRBJ2-5; no firm D call. The V and J ends lost 2 bases and 4 bases respectively, with 14 bases between them. There are 15 residues in the CDR3. In DNA, the CDR3 is TGTGCCAGCAGTTTAAAGGGTACCCCAGCAGAGACCCAGTACTTC. It encodes CASSLKGTPAETQYF.

This clonotype was detected once. The chain links TRBV7-2 to TRBJ1-2; TRBD1 is a possible D gene (6 bases). There are 15 residues in the CDR3. V lost 7 bases and J 0 bases, leaving 15 bases between the germline ends. CDR1 and CDR2 (germline): SGHTA, FQGNSA. The CDR3: CASIGADRTNYGYTF. The CDR3, as DNA: TGTGCCAGCATCGGGGCGGACAGAACTAACTATGGCTACACCTTC.

The chain links TRBV27 to TRBJ2-3, with D possibly matching TRBD2 (7 bases). Germline V gene lookup returns CDR1 MNHEY and CDR2 SMNVEV (reference sequence). V was trimmed by 7 bases and J by 6 bases, leaving 20 bases between them. This CDR3 is 15 amino acids long. CDR3 nucleotides: TGTGCCAGCACCTCCCTCGGGGGGCGGGATGATACGCAGTATTTT. Protein sequence: CASTSLGGRDDTQYF.

This sequence joins TRBV10-3 and TRBJ2-3, with TRBD1 matching over 9 bases. Germline lookup yields CDR1 ENHRY and CDR2 SYGVKD. V lost 0 bases and J lost 0; bases outside the gene matches: 1. This CDR3 region has 16 residues. In DNA form, the CDR3 reads TGTGCCATCAGTGAGTCGACAGGGGGGAGCACAGATACGCAGTATTTT. Translating it yields CAISESTGGSTDTQYF.

The chain joins TRBV27 to TRBJ1-1; no clear D gene. The CDR3 spans 15 residues. Per germline, CDR1 MNHEY and CDR2 SMNVEV (reference sequence). V was trimmed by 4 bases and J by 3 bases, leaving 15 bases between them. In nucleotides, the CDR3 is TGTGCCAGCAGTTCAACACCCGACGGATACACTGAAGCTTTCTTT. It translates to CASSSTPDGYTEAFF.

This clonotype was counted only a few times. CDR3 bases: TGCAGCGGGTGTACTTTGAACACTGAAGCTTTCTTT. It translates to CSGCTLNTEAFF. This chain joins TRBV29-1 and TRBJ1-1, with unresolved D. The CDR3 is 12 residues long. The V and J ends lost 7 bases and 0 bases respectively, with 9 bases between them. Germline V lookup: CDR1 SQVTM, CDR2 ANQGSEA. The whole variable domain, filled in from reference TRBV29-1 and TRBJ1-1, reads SAVISQKPSRDICQRGTSLTIQCQVDSQVTMMFWYRQQPGQSLTLIATANQGSEATYESGFVIDKFPISRPNLTFSTLTVSNMSPEDSSIYLCSGCTLNTEAFFGQGTRLTVV.

This chain connects TRBV5-5 to TRBJ2-3; possibly TRBD1 for D (5 bases). Trimming took off 7 bases at V and 2 bases at J, with 14 bases between the two ends. This CDR3 is 14 amino acids long. Germline V CDR1 and CDR2: SGHKS, YYEKEE (reference sequence). CDR3 nucleotides: TGTGCCAGCGCGACAGTCGCCCTCACAGATACGCAGTATTTT. It codes for CASATVALTDTQYF.